One sample yielded the 30 T cell receptor beta chains listed below, sequenced in a study of blood T cell repertoires in COVID-19. Data came from immunoSEQ multiplex PCR; TCRdb stores just in-frame clones and leaves some out. The sample has roughly 250,000 clones, roughly 89% seen once. The sequencing input was peripheral blood. These receptors were taken from a woman aged 40 to 55 who had recovered from COVID-19.

The chain recombines TRBV7-9 with TRBJ1-1, with D possibly matching TRBD1 (6 bases). The CDR3 extends over 14 amino acids. Germline CDR1 SEHNR, CDR2 FQNEAQ (reference sequence). V was pared by 5 bases and J by 1 base, with 11 bases between. CDR3 region: CASSNRAQNTEAFF. The CDR3 DNA reads TGTGCCAGCAGCAACAGGGCCCAGAACACTGAAGCTTTCTTT.

This rearrangement joins TRBV28 to TRBJ1-4, with D perhaps matching TRBD1 (5 bases). V was trimmed by 6 bases and J by 0 bases, leaving 11 bases between them. The CDR3 extends over 15 amino acids. Germline values: CDR1 MDHEN, CDR2 SYDVKM. CDR3 sequence: CASRGTDATNEKLFF. In DNA, the CDR3 is TGTGCCAGCAGGGGGACTGACGCAACTAATGAAAAACTGTTTTTT. Full variable domain (missing parts from reference TRBV28 and TRBJ1-4): DVKVTQSSRYLVKRTGEKVFLECVQDMDHENMFWYRQDPGLGLRLIYFSYDVKMKEKGDIPEGYSVSREKKERFSLILESASTNQTSMYLCASRGTDATNEKLFFGSGTQLSVL.

This clone was seen a few times. The chain carries TRBV7-8 and TRBJ1-1; possible D gene TRBD1, 6 bases. V was clipped by 1 base and J by 5 bases, with 17 bases between them. Germline values: CDR1 SGHVS, CDR2 FQNEAQ. The CDR3 is 16 amino acids. As DNA, the CDR3 is TGTGCCAGCAGCTTAGTAGGGGCAGGGGTTTATACTGAAGCTTTCTTT. Translation: CASSLVGAGVYTEAFF.

This clone was recorded once. The chain couples TRBV15 to TRBJ2-6; TRBD1 aligns across 11 bases. Per germline, CDR1 LNHNV and CDR2 YYDKDF (reference sequence). Trimming cost V 1 base and J 0 bases; bases outside gene matches: 5. The CDR3 sequence is 19 residues long. In DNA, the CDR3 is TGTGCCACCAGCAGAGTGGGGACAGGGGGGTTCTCTGGGGCCAACGTCCTGACTTTC. Translating it yields CATSRVGTGGFSGANVLTF.

V usage is TRBV10-1 and J usage is TRBJ2-1, with 8 bases that match TRBD2. The V gene end was trimmed by 0 bases and the J gene end by 6 bases; junction bases not matched to a gene: 7. Looked up from germline, CDR1 is WNHNN and CDR2 is SYGVQD (reference sequence). This CDR3 is built from 16 residues. This CDR3 reads CASSESFGGAFNEQFF. The CDR3 DNA follows: TGCGCCAGCAGTGAGTCGTTCGGGGGGGCCTTCAATGAGCAGTTCTTC.

The chain combines TRBV5-4 with TRBJ2-3; 11 positions match TRBD2. The V segment lost 5 bases and the J segment 0 bases; nucleotides outside the gene matches: 5. The length of the CDR3 is 16 residues. Germline V lookup: CDR1 SGHNT, CDR2 YYREEE (reference sequence). The CDR3 region is CASRHGTSGSTDTQYF. The CDR3 nucleotides read TGTGCCAGCAGACACGGGACTAGCGGTAGCACAGATACGCAGTATTTT. Supplemented by reference TRBV5-4 and TRBJ2-3, the full variable domain reads ETGVTQSPTHLIKTRGQQVTLRCSSQSGHNTVSWYQQALGQGPQFIFQYYREEENGRGNFPPRFSGLQFPNYSSELNVNALELDDSALYLCASRHGTSGSTDTQYFGPGTRLTVL.

This chain joins TRBV30 and TRBJ1-4; 7 bases map to TRBD1. The CDR3 runs to 15 residues. The germline CDR1 and CDR2 sequences are GTSNPN and SVGIG (reference sequence). With 2 bases clipped from V and 8 bases from J, the junction kept 11 bases outside the gene matches. CDR3 sequence reads: CAWSPSDRVGEKLFF. CDR3 bases: TGTGCCTGGAGTCCCTCCGACAGGGTCGGGGAAAAACTGTTTTTT.

With respect to this clone: Other nucleotide sequences in the sample specify the same CDR3. J is TRBJ2-7 and V is TRBV30; D is unresolved. The V and J ends lost 2 bases and 2 bases respectively, with 4 bases between them. Germline values: CDR1 GTSNPN, CDR2 SVGIG (reference sequence). There are 11 residues in the CDR3. CDR3 region: CAWSRAYEQYF. The CDR3, as DNA: TGTGCCTGGAGTCGGGCCTACGAGCAGTACTTC.

This clone has just a few counts. The V gene is TRBV7-9, the J gene TRBJ1-5; D remains ambiguous. The V gene lost 6 bases and the J gene lost 7 bases, with 13 bases spanning the gap. Germline V CDR1 and CDR2: SEHNR, FQNEAQ (reference sequence). This CDR3 is 13 amino acids long. CDR3 loop: CASSVQLGQPQHF. The DNA for the CDR3 is TGTGCCAGCAGTGTACAGCTGGGCCAGCCCCAGCATTTT.

This clone has only one observation. The chain couples TRBV2 to TRBJ1-2, with a possible D match to TRBD1 (6 bases). Germline CDR1 reads SNHLY; CDR2 reads FYNNEI. There are 13 residues in the CDR3. V was cut by 6 bases and J by 0 bases, with 8 bases left in between. CDR3 region: CASRDSANYGYTF. For the CDR3, the DNA is TGTGCCAGCAGGGACAGTGCTAACTATGGCTACACCTTC.

The chain combines TRBV7-2 with TRBJ2-1, with a weak D call TRBD2 (5 bases). Germline CDR1 SGHTA, CDR2 FQGNSA. V lost 2 bases, J lost 2 bases, and 10 bases lay in between. The CDR3 contains 15 residues. CDR3 residues: CASSLSGTTYNEQFF. The CDR3 region has the DNA TGTGCCAGCAGCTTAAGCGGTACGACCTACAATGAGCAGTTCTTC.

The V and J genes are TRBV18 and TRBJ2-3, with D possibly matching TRBD2 (6 bases). This CDR3 spans 14 amino acids. Germline V gene data show CDR1 as KGHSH and CDR2 as LQKENI. Trimming removed 2 bases at V and 0 bases at J, with 6 bases between. DNA for the CDR3: TGTGCCAGCTCACCAGGGAGGAGCACAGATACGCAGTATTTT. Protein sequence: CASSPGRSTDTQYF.

V is TRBV6-4 and J is TRBJ1-6; D possibly corresponds to TRBD1 (6 bases). Germline values: CDR1 MRHNA, CDR2 SNTAGT. This CDR3 spans 14 amino acids. The V and J ends lost 10 bases and 10 bases respectively, with 20 bases between them. The CDR3 is CAILPGGGGSPLHF. The CDR3 region has the DNA TGTGCCATACTCCCGGGGGGCGGTGGATCACCCCTCCACTTT.

The chain carries TRBV5-4 and TRBJ1-1; maybe TRBD1 (5 bases). Germline CDR1 reads SGHNT; CDR2 reads YYREEE (reference sequence). Trimming left V 4 bases short and J 1 base short, with 14 bases between. The CDR3 consists of 15 residues. The CDR3 is CASSVTVVRNTEAFF. CDR3 DNA sequence: TGTGCCAGCAGCGTGACAGTTGTGAGGAACACTGAAGCTTTCTTT.

The CDR3 nucleotides are TGTGCCAGCAGCTGGACAGGGGTCAATCAGCCCCAGCATTTT. Translation gives CASSWTGVNQPQHF. The V call is TRBV7-9, the J call TRBJ1-5; 9 positions agree with TRBD1. V lost 4 bases to trimming and J lost 3 bases; unmatched junction nucleotides: 1. Germline V gives CDR1 SEHNR, CDR2 FQNEAQ (reference sequence). This CDR3 has 14 residues.

The V gene is TRBV10-2, the J gene TRBJ1-2; D is possibly TRBD1 (6 bases). Germline CDR1 reads WSHSY; CDR2 reads SAAADI. This CDR3 region has 12 residues. Trimming removed 8 bases from V and 8 bases from J, with 15 bases in between. The CDR3 protein is CASYNRVPGYTF. DNA of the CDR3: TGCGCCAGCTACAACAGGGTGCCAGGCTACACCTTC.

The rearrangement uses TRBV4-1 and TRBJ2-5; TRBD2 is a possible D gene (6 bases). Germline-derived CDR1 and CDR2 are MGHRA and YSYEKL. This CDR3 has 13 amino acids. V dropped 3 bases and J dropped 5 bases, with 10 bases sitting between them. This chain's CDR3 is CASSQPLAETQYF. For the CDR3, the DNA is TGCGCCAGCAGCCAGCCTCTAGCGGAGACCCAGTACTTC.

The rearrangement links TRBV4-1 to TRBJ2-7; 11 positions match TRBD1. CDR1 and CDR2 (germline): MGHRA, YSYEKL. This CDR3 is 15 amino acids long. Trimming took 4 bases from V and 4 from J; bases not matched to a gene: 6. CDR3: CASSRGQGAGYEQYF. The CDR3 DNA is TGCGCCAGCAGCCGCGGACAGGGGGCTGGATACGAGCAGTACTTC.

V and J are TRBV5-1 and TRBJ2-1; D might be TRBD1 (5 bases). Trimming took 3 bases from V and 1 from J, leaving 11 bases between them. Germline CDR1 is SGHRS and CDR2 is YFSETQ. The CDR3 contains 15 residues. CDR3 DNA sequence: TGCGCCAGCAGCTCTAGGGGTGAGTCCTACAATGAGCAGTTCTTC. Amino acid sequence: CASSSRGESYNEQFF.

The rearrangement joins TRBV4-2 to TRBJ2-1; weak D call: TRBD2 (6 bases). V dropped 0 bases and J dropped 7 bases, with 13 bases sitting between them. The CDR3 is 15 amino acids. In germline, CDR1 is LGHNA, CDR2 YNFKEQ. DNA for the CDR3: TGTGCCAGCAGCCAAGATGGAGGGGTAGGGAATGAGCAGTTCTTC. Amino acid sequence: CASSQDGGVGNEQFF.

This chain joins TRBV2 and TRBJ2-1, with 8 bases identical to TRBD1. The CDR3 sequence is 11 residues long. Germline CDR1 reads SNHLY; CDR2 reads FYNNEI. J gave up 14 bases and V 5 bases, and 5 bases lay outside the gene matches. The CDR3 here is CASSMDREKFF. CDR3 bases: TGTGCCAGCAGTATGGACAGGGAGAAGTTCTTC.

This clone was picked up one time. This chain uses TRBV5-5 with TRBJ1-4, with 9 bases fitting TRBD1. The CDR3 totals 15 residues. Germline CDR1 SGHKS, CDR2 YYEKEE (reference sequence). J lost 7 bases, V lost 0 bases, and 4 bases had no gene match. The CDR3 region is CASSLGGQGGEKLFF. Written as DNA, the CDR3 is TGTGCCAGCAGCTTGGGGGGACAGGGAGGTGAAAAACTGTTTTTT.

The gene calls are TRBV12-5 and TRBJ1-1; the match to TRBD1 covers 9 bases. This CDR3 spans 14 amino acids. The germline CDR1 and CDR2 sequences are LGHNT and FRNRAP. With 4 bases clipped from V and 3 bases from J, the junction kept 3 bases outside the gene matches. The CDR3 coding sequence is TGTGCTAGTGGTTCTGGACAGGGGCACACTGAAGCTTTCTTT. This sequence encodes CASGSGQGHTEAFF.

The chain carries TRBV6-2 or TRBV6-3 and TRBJ2-5, with 8 positions matching TRBD1. V lost 6 bases and J lost 4; bases outside the gene matches: 13. The CDR3 extends over 16 amino acids. CDR1 MNHEY and CDR2 SVGEGT come from the germline V gene. In DNA form, the CDR3 reads TGTGCCAGCAGACCTAAGACGACAGGGGTCCCAGAGACCCAGTACTTC. This encodes CASRPKTTGVPETQYF.

This chain joins TRBV3-1 (or the pseudogene TRBV3-2) and TRBJ1-2, with no clear D. CDR1 is LGHDT and CDR2 is YNNKEL in the germline V gene (reference sequence). Trimming shortened V by 4 bases and J by 6 bases, and 12 bases separated the two germline ends. The CDR3 has 13 residues. The CDR3 here is CASSLRVGNGYTF. The CDR3 DNA reads TGTGCCAGCAGCCTTCGGGTTGGAAATGGCTACACCTTC.

This sequence joins TRBV7-9 and TRBJ2-7; no reliable D call. CDR3 length equals 14 residues. Germline V gene sequence: CDR1 SEHNR, CDR2 FQNEAQ (reference sequence). Trimming took off 1 base at V and 3 bases at J, with 10 bases between the two ends. For the CDR3, the DNA is TGTGCCAGCAGCTTAGAGGTCACAGACTACGAGCAGTACTTC. Translation: CASSLEVTDYEQYF.

This chain connects TRBV24-1 to TRBJ2-1, with a weak D call TRBD1 (6 bases). The V gene's germline CDR1 is KGHDR and CDR2 SFDVKD. V dropped 3 bases and J dropped 2 bases, with 10 bases sitting between them. The CDR3 runs 15 residues. Here the CDR3 reads CATSDTGIPYNEQFF. The DNA of the CDR3 is TGTGCCACCAGTGATACAGGGATACCCTACAATGAGCAGTTCTTC.

The V and J genes are TRBV10-2 and TRBJ2-1; 9 bases map to TRBD2. The CDR3 spans 14 residues. Germline CDR1 reads WSHSY; CDR2 reads SAAADI. Losses at the gene ends were 5 bases for V and 4 bases for J; bases not matched to a gene: 3. The CDR3 nucleotides read TGCGCCAGCAGTCGAGCGGGGGGTTACAATGAGCAGTTCTTC. It is translated as CASSRAGGYNEQFF.

The J gene is TRBJ1-6, the V gene TRBV10-3; D not resolved. Germline values: CDR1 ENHRY, CDR2 SYGVKD. This CDR3 has 14 amino acids. Trimming took 0 bases from V and 7 from J, leaving 7 bases between them. This chain's CDR3 is CAISESTENSPLHF. Written as DNA, the CDR3 is TGTGCCATCAGTGAGTCTACAGAGAATTCACCCCTCCACTTT.

The V and J genes are TRBV5-5 and TRBJ2-5; no clear D gene. Germline V gene sequence: CDR1 SGHKS, CDR2 YYEKEE (reference sequence). V lost 0 bases, J lost 3 bases, and 6 bases lay in between. This CDR3 contains 13 residues. This CDR3 is CASSLDRKETQYF. The CDR3 nucleotides are TGTGCCAGCAGCTTGGACAGAAAAGAGACCCAGTACTTC.